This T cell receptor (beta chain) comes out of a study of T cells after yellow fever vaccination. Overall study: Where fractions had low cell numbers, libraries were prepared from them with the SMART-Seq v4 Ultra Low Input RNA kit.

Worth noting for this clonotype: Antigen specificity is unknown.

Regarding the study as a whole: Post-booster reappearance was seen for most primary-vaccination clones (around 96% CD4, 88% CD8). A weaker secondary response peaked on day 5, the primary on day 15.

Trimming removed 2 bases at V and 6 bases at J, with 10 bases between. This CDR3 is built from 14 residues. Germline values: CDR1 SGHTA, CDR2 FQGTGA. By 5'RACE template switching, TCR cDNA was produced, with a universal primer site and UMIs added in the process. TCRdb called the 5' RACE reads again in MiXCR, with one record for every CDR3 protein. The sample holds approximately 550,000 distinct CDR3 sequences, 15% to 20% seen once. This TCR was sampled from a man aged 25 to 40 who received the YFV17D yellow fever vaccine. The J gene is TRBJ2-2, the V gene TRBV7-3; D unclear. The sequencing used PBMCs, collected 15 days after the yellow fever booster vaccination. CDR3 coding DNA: TGTGCCAGCAGCTTAGACCCAGACTCCGGGGAGCTGTTTTTT. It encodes CASSLDPDSGELFF.